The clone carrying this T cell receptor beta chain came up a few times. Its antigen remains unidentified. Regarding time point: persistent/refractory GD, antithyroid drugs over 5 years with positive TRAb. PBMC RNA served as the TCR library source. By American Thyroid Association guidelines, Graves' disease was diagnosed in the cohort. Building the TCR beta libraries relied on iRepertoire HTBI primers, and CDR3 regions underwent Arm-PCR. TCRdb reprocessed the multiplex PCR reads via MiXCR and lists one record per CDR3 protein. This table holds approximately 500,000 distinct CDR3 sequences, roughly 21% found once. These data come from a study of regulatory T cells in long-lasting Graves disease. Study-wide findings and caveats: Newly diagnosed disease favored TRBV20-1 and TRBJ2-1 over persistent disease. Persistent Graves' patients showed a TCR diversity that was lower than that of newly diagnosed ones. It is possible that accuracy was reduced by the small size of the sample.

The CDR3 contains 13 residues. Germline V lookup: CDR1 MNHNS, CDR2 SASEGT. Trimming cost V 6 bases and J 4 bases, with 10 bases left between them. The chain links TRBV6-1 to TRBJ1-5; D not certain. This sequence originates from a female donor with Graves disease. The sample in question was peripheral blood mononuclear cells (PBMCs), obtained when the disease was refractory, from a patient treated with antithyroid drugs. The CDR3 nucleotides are TGTGCCAGCAGAGCCGAGCTTAATCAGCCCCAGCATTTT. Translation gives CASRAELNQPQHF.